Listed here is a single T cell receptor beta chain. Its antigen remains unknown. The data derive from a study of OX40 agonist ivuxolimab in advanced cancers. Whole-study findings and limits: On average, CD8+ T cells showed a greater number of expanded clones than CD4+.

Measured with immunoSEQ multiplex PCR; TCRdb has only the in-frame clones, and not every one. In the table there are some 80,000 clones, nearly 95% of which are singletons. Germline-derived CDR1 and CDR2 are SQVTM and ANQGSEA. Trimming cost V 4 bases and J 15 bases, with 9 bases left between them. The CDR3 totals 9 residues. The sample here was CD4+ or CD8+ T cells sorted from blood, taken in a trial of the OX40 agonist ivuxolimab. This sequence joins TRBV29-1 and TRBJ1-4, with unresolved D. This sequence originates from an adult with an advanced solid tumor such as melanoma, head and neck, liver or kidney cancer. This CDR3 is CSVAPGMFF. Written as DNA, the CDR3 is TGCAGCGTTGCTCCGGGGATGTTTTTT.